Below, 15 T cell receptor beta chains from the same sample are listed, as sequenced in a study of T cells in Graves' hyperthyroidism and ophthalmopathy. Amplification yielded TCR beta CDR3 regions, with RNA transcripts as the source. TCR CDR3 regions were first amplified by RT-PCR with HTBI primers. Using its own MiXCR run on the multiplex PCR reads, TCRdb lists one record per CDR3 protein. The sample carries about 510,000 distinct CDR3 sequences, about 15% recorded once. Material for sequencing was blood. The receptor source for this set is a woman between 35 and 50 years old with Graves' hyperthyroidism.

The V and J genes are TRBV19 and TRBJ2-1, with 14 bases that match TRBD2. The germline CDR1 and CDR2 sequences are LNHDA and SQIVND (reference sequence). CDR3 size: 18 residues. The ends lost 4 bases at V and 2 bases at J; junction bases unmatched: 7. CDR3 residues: CASSTGPGLAGAYNEQFF. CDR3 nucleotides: TGTGCCAGTAGTACGGGACCGGGACTAGCGGGAGCCTACAATGAGCAGTTCTTC.

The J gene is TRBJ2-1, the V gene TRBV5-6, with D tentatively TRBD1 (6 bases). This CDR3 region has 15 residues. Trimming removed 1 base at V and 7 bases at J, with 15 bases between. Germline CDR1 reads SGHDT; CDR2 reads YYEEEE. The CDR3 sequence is CASSLPAGVSNEQFF. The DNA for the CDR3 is TGTGCCAGCAGCTTGCCCGCAGGGGTCAGTAATGAGCAGTTCTTC.

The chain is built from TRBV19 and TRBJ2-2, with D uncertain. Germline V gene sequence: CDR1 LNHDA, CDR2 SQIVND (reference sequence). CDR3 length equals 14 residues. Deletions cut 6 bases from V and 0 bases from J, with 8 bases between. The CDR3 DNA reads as TGTGCCAGTAGCCGAGCTACGAACACCGGGGAGCTGTTTTTT. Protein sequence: CASSRATNTGELFF. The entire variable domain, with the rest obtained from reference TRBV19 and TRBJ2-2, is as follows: DGGITQSPKYLFRKEGQNVTLSCEQNLNHDAMYWYRQDPGQGLRLIYYSQIVNDFQKGDIAEGYSVSREKKESFPLTVTSAQKNPTAFYLCASSRATNTGELFFGEGSRLTVL.

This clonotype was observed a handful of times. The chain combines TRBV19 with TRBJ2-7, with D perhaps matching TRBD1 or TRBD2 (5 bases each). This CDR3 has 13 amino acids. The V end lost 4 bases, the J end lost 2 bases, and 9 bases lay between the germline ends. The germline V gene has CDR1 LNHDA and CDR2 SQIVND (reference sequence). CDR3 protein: CASSRRDPYEQYF. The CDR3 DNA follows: TGTGCCAGTAGTAGACGGGACCCCTACGAGCAGTACTTC.

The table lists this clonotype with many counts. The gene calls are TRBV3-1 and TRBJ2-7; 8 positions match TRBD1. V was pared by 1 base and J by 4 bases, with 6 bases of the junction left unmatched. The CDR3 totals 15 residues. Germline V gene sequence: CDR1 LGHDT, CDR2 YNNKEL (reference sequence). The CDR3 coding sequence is TGTGCCAGCAGCCAAGCCAGCAGGGGGCTGTACGAGCAGTACTTC. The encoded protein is CASSQASRGLYEQYF.

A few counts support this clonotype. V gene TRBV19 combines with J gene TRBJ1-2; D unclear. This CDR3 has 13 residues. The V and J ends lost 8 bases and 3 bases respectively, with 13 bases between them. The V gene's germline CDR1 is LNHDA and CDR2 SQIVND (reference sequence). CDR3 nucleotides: TGTGCCAGTTGGGGTCTACTGGACTATGGCTACACCTTC. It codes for CASWGLLDYGYTF.

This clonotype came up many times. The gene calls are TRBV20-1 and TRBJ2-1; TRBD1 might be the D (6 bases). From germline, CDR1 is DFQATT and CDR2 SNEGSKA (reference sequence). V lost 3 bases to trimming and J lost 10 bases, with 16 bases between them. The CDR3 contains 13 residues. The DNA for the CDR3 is TGCAGTGCTAGGAAATCAGACAGGTTCGAGCAGTTCTTC. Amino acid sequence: CSARKSDRFEQFF.

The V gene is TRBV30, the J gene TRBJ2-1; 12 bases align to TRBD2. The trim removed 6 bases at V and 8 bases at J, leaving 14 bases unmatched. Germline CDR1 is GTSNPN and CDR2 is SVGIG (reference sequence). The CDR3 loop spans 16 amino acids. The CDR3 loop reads CACRPRLAGARDEQFF. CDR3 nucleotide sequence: TGTGCCTGCAGGCCCCGACTAGCGGGAGCTAGGGATGAGCAGTTCTTC.

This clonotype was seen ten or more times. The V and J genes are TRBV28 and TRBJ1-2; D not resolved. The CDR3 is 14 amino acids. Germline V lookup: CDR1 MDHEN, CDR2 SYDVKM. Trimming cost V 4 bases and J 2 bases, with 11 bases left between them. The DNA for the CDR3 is TGTGCCAGCAGTTACGAGGGCGCAAACTATGGCTACACCTTC. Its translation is CASSYEGANYGYTF.

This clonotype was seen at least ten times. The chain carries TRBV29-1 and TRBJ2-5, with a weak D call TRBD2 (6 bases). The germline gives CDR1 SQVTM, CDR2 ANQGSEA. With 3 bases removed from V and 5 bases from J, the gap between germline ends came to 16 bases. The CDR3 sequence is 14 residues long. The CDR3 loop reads CSVEPTRMGETQYF. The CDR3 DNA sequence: TGCAGCGTTGAGCCGACTAGGATGGGTGAGACCCAGTACTTC.

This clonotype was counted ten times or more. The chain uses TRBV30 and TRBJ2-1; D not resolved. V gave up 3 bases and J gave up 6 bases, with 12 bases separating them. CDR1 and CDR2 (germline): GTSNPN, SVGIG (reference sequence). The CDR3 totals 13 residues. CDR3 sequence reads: CAWRRSGSNEQFF. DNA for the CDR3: TGTGCCTGGAGAAGGTCCGGGTCCAATGAGCAGTTCTTC.

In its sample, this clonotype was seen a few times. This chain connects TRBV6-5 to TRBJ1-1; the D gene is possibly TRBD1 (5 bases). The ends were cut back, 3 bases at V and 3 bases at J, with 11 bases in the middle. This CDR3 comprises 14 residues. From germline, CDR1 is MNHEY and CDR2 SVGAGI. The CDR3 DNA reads TGTGCCAGCAGTTATCAGGGACTTTACACTGAAGCTTTCTTT. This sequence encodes CASSYQGLYTEAFF.

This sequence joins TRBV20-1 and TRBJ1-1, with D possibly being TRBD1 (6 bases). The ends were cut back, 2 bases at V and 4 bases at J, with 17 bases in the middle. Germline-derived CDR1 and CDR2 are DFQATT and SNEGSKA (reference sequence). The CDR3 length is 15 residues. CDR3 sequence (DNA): TGCAGTGCTAGATCTCCGACAGGCCAGAGCACTGAAGCTTTCTTT. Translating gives CSARSPTGQSTEAFF.

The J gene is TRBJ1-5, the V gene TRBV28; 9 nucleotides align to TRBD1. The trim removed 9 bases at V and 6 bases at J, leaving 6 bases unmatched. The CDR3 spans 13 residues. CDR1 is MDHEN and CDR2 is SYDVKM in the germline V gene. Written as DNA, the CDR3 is TGTGCCAGTACAGGGGGCAGAACTCAGCCCCAGCATTTT. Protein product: CASTGGRTQPQHF. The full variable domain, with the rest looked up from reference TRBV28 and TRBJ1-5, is DVKVTQSSRYLVKRTGEKVFLECVQDMDHENMFWYRQDPGLGLRLIYFSYDVKMKEKGDIPEGYSVSREKKERFSLILESASTNQTSMYLCASTGGRTQPQHFGDGTRLSIL.

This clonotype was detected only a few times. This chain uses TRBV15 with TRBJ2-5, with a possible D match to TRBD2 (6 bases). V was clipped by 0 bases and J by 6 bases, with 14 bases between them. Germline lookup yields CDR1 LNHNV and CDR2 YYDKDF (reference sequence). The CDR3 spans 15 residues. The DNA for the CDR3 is TGTGCCACCAGCAGAGATAAGGGAGGAGAACAGACCCAGTACTTC. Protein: CATSRDKGGEQTQYF.